This is a list of T cell receptor beta chains from one sample in a study of CD4 T cells in relation to SARS-CoV-2 and coronaviruses. Only in-frame clones appear in the TCRdb table, and some are missing; sequencing was by immunoSEQ multiplex PCR. The sample includes about 12,000 clones, roughly 71% of them seen just once. Which antigens these TCRs recognize remains unknown. The sequenced material came from CD4+ T cells from PBMCs, cultured in vitro. These receptors came from a human donor in good health. Both conserved end residues are part of each CDR3. A D gene is named only where the DNA matches it firmly. Not every row has a clone size; where given, it reads once, few, many or a size class.

>.|TRBV7-2|.|TRBJ2-7
CASSLEGTTPREQYF
TGTGCCAGCAGCTTAGAAGGCACCACCCCGCGGGAGCAGTACTTC
>TRBD1|TRBV6-5|.|TRBJ2-1
CASSYGTGEYNEQFF
TGTGCCAGCAGTTACGGGACAGGGGAGTACAATGAGCAGTTCTTC
>.|TRBV27|.|TRBJ1-5
CASSLTRNSNQPQHF
TGTGCCAGCAGTTTAACCAGGAATAGCAATCAGCCCCAGCATTTT
>.|TRBV5-4|.|TRBJ2-3
CASSPEADTQYF
TGTGCCAGCAGCCCCGAGGCGGATACGCAGTATTTT
>.|TRBV18|.|TRBJ1-3
CASSPDSAGNTIYF
TGTGCCAGCTCACCAGACTCAGCAGGAAACACCATATATTTT
>.|TRBV9|.|TRBJ1-3
CASSVAQWGAGNTIYF
TGTGCCAGCAGCGTAGCTCAATGGGGGGCCGGAAACACCATATATTTT
>TRBD1|TRBV5-1|.|TRBJ1-4
CASSLGQGVEKLFF
TGCGCCAGCAGCTTGGGACAGGGGGTTGAAAAACTGTTTTTT
>TRBD2|TRBV3-1/TRBV3-2|.|TRBJ2-3
CASSQLAGGPVHTDTQYF
TGTGCCAGCAGCCAATTAGCGGGAGGGCCAGTGCACACAGATACGCAGTATTTT
>.|TRBV30|.|TRBJ1-4
CAWSVISGTNEKLFF
TGTGCCTGGAGTGTAATTAGCGGAACTAATGAAAAACTGTTTTTT
>.|TRBV7-9|.|TRBJ2-1
CASSTPGERQFF
TGTGCCAGCAGCACGCCGGGAGAGCGGCAGTTCTTC
>.|TRBV15|.|TRBJ2-7
CATSRDSASAYYEQYF
TGTGCCACCAGCAGAGATTCGGCTAGCGCGTACTACGAGCAGTACTTC
>.|TRBV7-3|.|TRBJ2-1
CASSSNGGTDNEQFF
TGTGCCAGCAGCTCCAACGGAGGGACAGACAATGAGCAGTTCTTC
>.|TRBV4-2|.|TRBJ2-5
CASSLDSAESRGTQYF
TGTGCCAGCAGCCTAGATTCCGCGGAGTCGAGGGGGACCCAGTACTTC
>.|TRBV9|.|TRBJ1-2
CASSVPYGQGKNYGYTF
TGTGCCAGCAGCGTGCCATATGGGCAGGGGAAAAACTATGGCTACACCTTC
>.|TRBV2|.|TRBJ1-1
CASSEVGLNTEAFF
TGTGCCAGCAGCGAGGTTGGCTTAAACACTGAAGCTTTCTTT
>.|TRBV28|.|TRBJ1-3
CASSTPGQGSGNTIYF
TGTGCCAGCAGTACCCCGGGGCAAGGCTCTGGAAACACCATATATTTT
>TRBD2|TRBV5-1|.|TRBJ2-1
CASSGTSQNTQFF
TGCGCCAGCAGCGGGACTAGCCAGAACACGCAGTTCTTC
>TRBD2|TRBV7-8|medium-sized|TRBJ2-1
CASSLAGLAGGIKQFF
TGTGCCAGCAGCTTAGCTGGACTAGCGGGAGGGATTAAGCAGTTCTTC
>.|TRBV6-1|.|TRBJ1-5
CASSEDGGWQPQHF
TGTGCCAGCAGTGAAGACGGGGGTTGGCAGCCCCAGCATTTT
>.|TRBV5-1|.|TRBJ2-5
CASSLERGSNVQTQYF
TGCGCCAGCAGCTTGGAGCGAGGCAGTAACGTGCAGACCCAGTACTTC
>TRBD1|TRBV30|.|TRBJ1-5
CAWSGERRDRGNQPQHF
TGTGCCTGGAGTGGGGAGAGACGGGACAGGGGAAATCAGCCCCAGCATTTT
>TRBD1|TRBV27|.|TRBJ2-7
CASSLFAGGNSYEQYF
TGTGCCAGCAGTTTATTTGCAGGGGGCAACTCCTACGAGCAGTACTTC
>.|TRBV30|once|TRBJ2-7
CAWSVRPGNYEQYF
TGTGCCTGGAGTGTGCGGCCGGGCAACTACGAGCAGTACTTC
>.|TRBV28|large|TRBJ2-3
CASRARRAGGTDTQYF
TGTGCCAGCAGGGCCCGGAGGGCAGGCGGCACAGATACGCAGTATTTT
>TRBD1|TRBV10-3|once|TRBJ2-7
CAISATGTGWNGEQYF
TGTGCCATCAGTGCAACCGGGACAGGGTGGAATGGCGAGCAGTACTTC
>.|TRBV11-2|.|TRBJ2-5
CASSLDGVTQYF
TGTGCCAGCAGCTTAGATGGGGTGACCCAGTACTTC
>.|TRBV19|once|TRBJ2-5
CASSEKRITLETQYF
TGTGCCAGTAGTGAGAAAAGGATTACGTTGGAGACCCAGTACTTC
>.|TRBV5-4|.|TRBJ1-3
CASSFQWEDTIYF
TGTGCCAGCAGCTTCCAATGGGAGGACACCATATATTTT
>.|TRBV2|.|TRBJ2-3
CASSELDTDTQYF
TGTGCCAGCAGTGAGCTAGACACAGATACGCAGTATTTT
>.|TRBV7-4|.|TRBJ1-1
CASSLDEGEGAFF
TGTGCCAGCAGCTTAGATGAAGGGGAGGGTGCTTTCTTT
>TRBD2|TRBV7-7|.|TRBJ2-1
CASSPTSGRGRDEQFF
TGTGCCAGCAGCCCGACTAGCGGGAGGGGTCGAGATGAGCAGTTCTTC
>.|TRBV18|few|TRBJ1-5
CASSPDNSNQPQHF
TGTGCCAGCTCACCAGATAATAGCAATCAGCCCCAGCATTTT
>TRBD2|TRBV12-5|.|TRBJ2-3
CASGSVRTSGSDTQYF
TGTGCTAGTGGTTCGGTCCGGACTAGCGGGAGTGATACGCAGTATTTT
>TRBD1|TRBV24-1|.|TRBJ1-2
CATSDGKAGTAHYGYTF
TGTGCCACCAGTGATGGAAAAGCCGGGACAGCCCACTATGGCTACACCTTC
>TRBD1|TRBV28|few|TRBJ1-1
CASSRDRDNTEAFF
TGTGCCAGCAGCAGGGACAGAGACAACACTGAAGCTTTCTTT
>.|TRBV30|few|TRBJ2-7
CAWSVDGYEQYF
TGTGCCTGGAGTGTAGACGGATACGAGCAGTACTTC